The 14 T cell receptor beta chains presented below share a single source sample, sequenced in a study of T cell repertoires in cytomegalovirus infection. A single record per CDR3 protein comes from TCRdb applying MiXCR to the reads. Of about 900,000 distinct CDR3 sequences in the sample, around 30% were seen once. Antigen specificity for these receptors is unknown. The starting material was cultured CD8+ T cells from PBMCs, obtained from culture after CMV antigen stimulation. The origin of the receptors is a human donor in good health (CMV status not recorded). Some clones in this sample may be carry-over from other donors' samples.

This clonotype was observed a handful of times. V usage is TRBV7-9 and J usage is TRBJ2-2, with 9 bases aligning to TRBD2. CDR3 size: 15 residues. The ends lost 2 bases at V and 4 bases at J; junction bases unmatched: 2. Looked up from germline, CDR1 is SEHNR and CDR2 is FQNEAQ (reference sequence). The CDR3 sequence is CASSLLAGVTGELFF. CDR3 DNA: TGTGCCAGCAGCTTATTAGCGGGGGTCACCGGGGAGCTGTTTTTT.

The chain is built from TRBV5-6 and TRBJ2-1; 8 nucleotides line up with TRBD1. The length of the CDR3 is 15 residues. CDR1 and CDR2 from the germline V gene are SGHDT and YYEEEE. The V and J ends lost 0 bases and 9 bases, in that order; junction bases with no gene match: 8. The CDR3 loop reads CASSLGTGNYREQFF. The CDR3 DNA follows: TGTGCCAGCAGCTTGGGGACAGGGAACTATCGTGAGCAGTTCTTC. Looking up the rest from reference TRBV5-6 and TRBJ2-1 gives the full variable domain: DAGVTQSPTHLIKTRGQQVTLRCSPKSGHDTVSWYQQALGQGPQFIFQYYEEEERQRGNFPDRFSGHQFPNYSSELNVNALLLGDSALYLCASSLGTGNYREQFFGPGTRLTVL.

This clonotype was found a few times. Written as DNA, the CDR3 is TGTGCCAGCAGCGCGACCGGAGAGACCCAGTACTTC. Translation: CASSATGETQYF. The chain carries TRBV7-4 and TRBJ2-5, with D uncertain. Trimming shortened V by 5 bases and J by 4 bases, and 8 bases separated the two germline ends. The length of the CDR3 is 12 residues. Germline V gene lookup returns CDR1 SGHVT and CDR2 SQSDAQ. Variable domain in full (rest from reference TRBV7-4 and TRBJ2-5): GAGVSQSPRYKVAKRGRDVALRCDSISGHVTLYWYRQTLGQGSEVLTYSQSDAQRDKSGRPSGRFSAERPERSVSTLKIQRTEQGDSAVYLCASSATGETQYFGPGTRLLVL.

This chain links TRBV7-9 with TRBJ2-5, with D hard to call. This CDR3 comprises 14 residues. The V end was cut by 4 bases, the J end by 5 bases, with 14 bases between. Germline values: CDR1 SEHNR, CDR2 FQNEAQ (reference sequence). CDR3 nucleotide sequence: TGTGCCAGCAGCTACGTGGGAACATTGGAGACCCAGTACTTC. Protein product: CASSYVGTLETQYF.

This clonotype was counted only a few times. The V and J genes are TRBV3-1 and TRBJ2-7, with a possible D match to TRBD1 (6 bases). Germline V gene lookup returns CDR1 LGHDT and CDR2 YNNKEL (reference sequence). CDR3 length equals 17 residues. V gave up 0 bases and J gave up 3 bases, with 18 bases separating them. As DNA, the CDR3 is TGTGCCAGCAGCCAAGATGAGATAAGTCGAGGGGGCTACGAGCAGTACTTC. Translation gives CASSQDEISRGGYEQYF.

The chain uses TRBV11-2 and TRBJ2-7, with TRBD2 as a possible D gene (6 bases). V was clipped by 5 bases and J by 0 bases, with 17 bases between them. The CDR3 length is 16 residues. CDR1 and CDR2 (germline): SGHAT, FQNNGV. The CDR3 DNA is TGTGCCAGCAGCCTTACTTTAGCGGCAAGCTCCTACGAGCAGTACGTC. This translates into CASSLTLAASSYEQYV.

This clonotype was detected many times. J is TRBJ2-7 and V is TRBV7-2; TRBD2 matches 7 bases. Unmatched junction bases numbered 3, after V lost 4 bases and J lost 0 bases. This CDR3 contains 14 residues. Germline values: CDR1 SGHTA, CDR2 FQGNSA. As DNA, the CDR3 is TGTGCCAGCAGCTACGGGGGGATCTCCTACGAGCAGTACGTC. This sequence encodes CASSYGGISYEQYV.

The chain couples TRBV27 to TRBJ2-3; tentatively, D is TRBD1 (5 bases). This CDR3 has 15 amino acids. The V gene lost 4 bases and the J gene lost 2 bases, with 13 bases spanning the gap. CDR1 and CDR2 from the germline V gene are MNHEY and SMNVEV (reference sequence). The chain's CDR3 is CASSSWGQFTDTQYF. The CDR3 DNA reads as TGTGCCAGCAGTTCCTGGGGCCAGTTCACAGATACGCAGTATTTT.

This clonotype was detected a few times. This rearrangement joins TRBV7-6 to TRBJ2-1, with D possibly being TRBD2 (7 bases). CDR1 is SGHVS, CDR2 FNYEAQ, per germline. The CDR3 sequence is 15 residues long. The V gene lost 3 bases and the J gene lost 5 bases, with 14 bases spanning the gap. CDR3 protein: CASSFPGGRNNEQFF. The CDR3 nucleotides are TGTGCCAGCAGCTTTCCCGGGGGGCGGAACAATGAGCAGTTCTTC. The variable domain in full, with the rest retrieved from reference TRBV7-6 and TRBJ2-1, is GAGVSQSPRYKVTKRGQDVALRCDPISGHVSLYWYRQALGQGPEFLTYFNYEAQQDKSGLPNDRFSAERPEGSISTLTIQRTEQRDSAMYRCASSFPGGRNNEQFFGPGTRLTVL.

This clonotype turned up a few times. The chain is built from TRBV11-2 and TRBJ2-2, with 10 positions matching TRBD1. CDR1 SGHAT and CDR2 FQNNGV come from the germline V gene. This CDR3 has 16 amino acids. V shed 4 bases, J shed 1 base, and the junction held 3 bases outside the gene matches. The CDR3 here is CASSYWDRGNTGELFF. CDR3 DNA sequence: TGTGCCAGCAGCTACTGGGACAGGGGGAACACCGGGGAGCTGTTTTTT.

This clonotype was detected only a few times. The rearrangement links TRBV27 to TRBJ2-7; a weak D match, TRBD2 (7 bases). V lost 5 bases to trimming and J lost 4 bases, with 12 bases between them. This CDR3 is 13 amino acids long. Germline values: CDR1 MNHEY, CDR2 SMNVEV (reference sequence). The CDR3 here is CASSGRGAYEQYF. In nucleotides, the CDR3 is TGTGCCAGCAGTGGTCGGGGGGCATACGAGCAGTACTTC.

There are a few counts of this clonotype. The chain joins TRBV12-3 or TRBV12-4 to TRBJ1-1; D is unclear. There are 13 residues in the CDR3. With 6 bases removed from V and 8 bases from J, the gap between germline ends came to 16 bases. The CDR3, as DNA: TGTGCCAGCAGCCCTACGGTCGGCAGGGAAGCTTTCTTT. Translation gives CASSPTVGREAFF.

The genes are TRBV5-5 and TRBJ2-2; 10 bases are shared with TRBD2. The CDR3 length is 19 residues. V lost 4 bases and J lost 4; bases outside the gene matches: 16. Germline CDR1 reads SGHKS; CDR2 reads YYEKEE (reference sequence). The CDR3 sequence is CASSRTSGNSYDGTGELFF. The DNA of the CDR3 is TGTGCCAGCAGCCGGACTAGCGGTAACTCCTACGACGGCACCGGGGAGCTGTTTTTT.

There are a few counts of this clonotype. The chain employs TRBV27 and TRBJ1-2, with D possibly being TRBD1 (6 bases). Germline V lookup: CDR1 MNHEY, CDR2 SMNVEV (reference sequence). Trimming took 8 bases from V and 3 from J, leaving 13 bases between them. The CDR3 spans 13 residues. CDR3 bases: TGTGCCAGCCAAATGGGGGCCGACTATGGCTACACCTTC. Translating gives CASQMGADYGYTF.